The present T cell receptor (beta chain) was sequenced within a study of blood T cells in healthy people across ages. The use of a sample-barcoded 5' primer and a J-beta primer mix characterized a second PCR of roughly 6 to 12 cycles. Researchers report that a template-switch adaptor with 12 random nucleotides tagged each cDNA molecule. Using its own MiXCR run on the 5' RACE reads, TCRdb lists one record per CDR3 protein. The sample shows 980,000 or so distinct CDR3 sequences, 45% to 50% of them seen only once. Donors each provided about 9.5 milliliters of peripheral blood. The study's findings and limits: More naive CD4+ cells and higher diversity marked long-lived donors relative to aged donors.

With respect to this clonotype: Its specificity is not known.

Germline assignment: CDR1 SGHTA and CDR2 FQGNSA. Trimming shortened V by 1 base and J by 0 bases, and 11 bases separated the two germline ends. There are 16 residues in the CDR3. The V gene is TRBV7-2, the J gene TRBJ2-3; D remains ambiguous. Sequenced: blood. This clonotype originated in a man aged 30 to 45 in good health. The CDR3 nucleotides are TGTGCCAGCAGCTTAGGAGCAGGCCCTAGCACAGATACGCAGTATTTT. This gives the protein CASSLGAGPSTDTQYF.